Below, one TCR beta chain is given with its context. Antigen: not known. Stable vitiligo meant no lesion change over the previous 6 months. Patients had to be free of confetti depigmentation, indicating active vitiligo. The data originate from a study of resident and recirculating memory T cells in vitiligo. Study-wide results and limits: TCR sequences were not conserved across biopsy sites or patients.

The CDR3 runs 19 residues. Libraries were prepared by immunoSEQ multiplex PCR; TCRdb keeps only in-frame clonotypes and omits some of them. The sample shows 55,000 to 75,000 clones, just over 90% of them seen only once. The clonotype was recovered from a male donor with vitiligo. The V call is TRBV21-1, the J call TRBJ2-1; TRBD2 was called by the table and not checked on the DNA. TRBV21-1 has pseudogene status. Specimen: blood. The CDR3, as DNA: TGTGCCAGCAGCAAAGTATCCCTAGGAACTAGCTCGGCCTACAATGAGCAGTTCTTC. As protein: CASSKVSLGTSSAYNEQFF.